These T cell receptor beta chains were read from a single sample in a study of T cell responses to AZD1222 COVID-19 vaccine. The method was immunoSEQ multiplex PCR; TCRdb's version includes in-frame clones alone and lacks a portion of them. The sample includes over 100,000 clones, roughly 87% of them seen just once. The sample here was peripheral blood, taken on day 0 of AZD1222 vaccination. The receptor source for this set is an adult in good health. Both conserved end residues are trimmed from each CDR3. A D gene is named only where the DNA matches it firmly. Size tells how often a clone was seen (once, few, many) or the class of an expanded clone, and some rows leave it out.

TRBV5-4	.	TRBJ1-2	.	ASSLTGYGYT
TRBV4-1	.	TRBJ2-2	.	ASSQEDLLGTGTGGTGELF
TRBV7-2	few	TRBJ1-6	TRBD1	ASSSRDRGSPLH
TRBV27	.	TRBJ2-5	TRBD1	ASSRSGTGLETQY
TRBV5-4	.	TRBJ2-3	.	ASRQGRSTDTQY
TRBV18	.	TRBJ1-2	.	ASSQNRGRGVGYT
TRBV28	few	TRBJ1-1	.	ASSLWRNTEAF
TRBV5-1	.	TRBJ1-1	.	ASSLGVTNTEAF
TRBV2	.	TRBJ1-1	.	ASGETVLEAF
TRBV13	.	TRBJ2-5	TRBD2	ASSLRLGGYQETQY
TRBV5-6	.	TRBJ2-1	TRBD2	ASSSWGAGGDNEQF
TRBV5-1	.	TRBJ2-3	.	ASSLPLGTDTQY
TRBV5-1	.	TRBJ2-7	TRBD1	ASSFGTGGDEQY
TRBV5-1	once	TRBJ1-2	TRBD1	ASSRNRGAYGYT
TRBV21-1	.	TRBJ1-1	.	ASSKARTGRAF
TRBV3-1/TRBV3-2	.	TRBJ1-2	TRBD1	ASSQSGTGDVDGYT
TRBV11-2	.	TRBJ2-5	.	ASSLDKRGTQY
TRBV5-8	.	TRBJ2-3	.	ASSSGRGTTGRDTQY
TRBV4-2	once	TRBJ2-7	.	ASSPSPKGEGLYEQY
TRBV5-1	.	TRBJ1-2	TRBD1	ASSPSWDRGYGYT
TRBV5-1	few	TRBJ2-2	.	ASSTSALNTGELF
TRBV9	.	TRBJ2-5	.	ASSSLTSLPETQY
TRBV19	.	TRBJ1-1	.	ASSGGRSVTEAF
TRBV24-1	.	TRBJ2-5	.	ATSDPRGGETQY